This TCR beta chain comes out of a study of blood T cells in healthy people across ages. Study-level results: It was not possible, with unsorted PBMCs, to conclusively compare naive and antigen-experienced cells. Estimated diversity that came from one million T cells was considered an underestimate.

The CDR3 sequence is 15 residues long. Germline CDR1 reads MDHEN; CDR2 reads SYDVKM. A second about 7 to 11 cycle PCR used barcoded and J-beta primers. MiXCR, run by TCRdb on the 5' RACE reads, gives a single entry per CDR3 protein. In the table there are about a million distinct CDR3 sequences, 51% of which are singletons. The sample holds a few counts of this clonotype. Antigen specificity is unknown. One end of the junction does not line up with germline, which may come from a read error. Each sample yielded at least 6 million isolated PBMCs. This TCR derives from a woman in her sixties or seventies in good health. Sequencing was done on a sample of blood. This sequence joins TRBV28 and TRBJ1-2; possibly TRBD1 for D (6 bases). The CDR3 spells CASRLYRGPNYGYTF. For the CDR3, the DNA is TGTGCCAGCAGGTTATATCGGGGGCCTAACTATGGCTACACCTTC.